What follows are 9 T cell receptor beta chains derived from one specimen sequenced in a study of T cells after yellow fever vaccination. TCRdb redid the calling of the 5' RACE reads with MiXCR, one entry per CDR3 protein. The sample yields around 610,000 distinct CDR3 sequences, 13% seen once. The sequences come from PBMCs, collected on the day of the yellow fever booster vaccination. Every receptor here comes from a young man who received the YFV17D yellow fever vaccine.

This sequence joins TRBV5-1 and TRBJ2-1, with D perhaps TRBD1 (6 bases). CDR3 size: 13 residues. Trimming took off 3 bases at V and 5 bases at J, with 9 bases between the two ends. The germline V gene has CDR1 SGHRS and CDR2 YFSETQ. In nucleotides, the CDR3 is TGCGCCAGCAGCTACGGACAGAACAATGAGCAGTTCTTC. Translation gives CASSYGQNNEQFF.

V gene TRBV5-1 combines with J gene TRBJ1-2, with D tentatively TRBD1 (6 bases). Looked up from germline, CDR1 is SGHRS and CDR2 is YFSETQ. Deletions cut 2 bases from V and 4 bases from J, with 12 bases between. The CDR3 length is 14 residues. CDR3 sequence: CASSFGGGSYGYTF. The CDR3 DNA reads as TGCGCCAGCAGCTTCGGCGGGGGCAGCTATGGCTACACCTTC.

The chain combines TRBV19 with TRBJ2-2; D not resolved. The V and J ends lost 0 bases and 3 bases respectively, with 5 bases between them. Germline CDR1 is LNHDA and CDR2 is SQIVND (reference sequence). There are 14 residues in the CDR3. The CDR3 nucleotides read TGTGCCAGTAGTATAGATGGAGACACCGGGGAGCTGTTTTTT. Its protein product is CASSIDGDTGELFF.

This clonotype has a count of ten or more. The CDR3 bases are TGTGCCAGCAGCGAACGGGGAAGCAATCAGCCCCAGCATTTT. Translated, it gives CASSERGSNQPQHF. The chain is built from TRBV7-9 and TRBJ1-5; D uncertain. Trimming removed 5 bases from V and 1 base from J, with 9 bases in between. The CDR3 extends over 14 amino acids. Germline loops: CDR1 SEHNR, CDR2 FQNEAQ (reference sequence).

The rearrangement uses TRBV20-1 and TRBJ1-4; D gene unclear. The CDR3 has 14 amino acids. Germline V gives CDR1 DFQATT, CDR2 SNEGSKA (reference sequence). V gave up 6 bases and J gave up 5 bases, with 16 bases separating them. The CDR3 loop reads CSAVPDPWNEKLFF. In DNA, the CDR3 is TGCAGTGCGGTTCCGGACCCTTGGAATGAAAAACTGTTTTTT.

This rearrangement joins TRBV10-3 to TRBJ1-2, with no clear D. From germline, CDR1 is ENHRY and CDR2 SYGVKD. The CDR3 consists of 14 residues. The ends were cut back, 0 bases at V and 3 bases at J, with 8 bases in the middle. The CDR3 region is CAISESSSYYGYTF. CDR3 in DNA: TGTGCCATCAGTGAGTCGAGTAGCTACTATGGCTACACCTTC.

J is TRBJ2-3 and V is TRBV7-2, with D possibly TRBD2 on 6 matching bases. The CDR3 consists of 12 residues. Trimming took off 8 bases at V and 4 bases at J, with 10 bases between the two ends. The germline V gene encodes CDR1 SGHTA and CDR2 FQGNSA. The CDR3 is CASGGYADTQYF. The CDR3, as DNA: TGTGCCAGCGGAGGGTATGCAGATACGCAGTATTTT.

The V gene is TRBV7-9, the J gene TRBJ1-4; the D is unclear. The CDR3 is made up of 13 amino acids. Germline CDR1 is SEHNR and CDR2 is FQNEAQ (reference sequence). V was trimmed by 0 bases and J by 5 bases, leaving 4 bases between them. This CDR3 reads CASSLAVNEKLFF. The CDR3 region has the DNA TGTGCCAGCAGCTTAGCCGTCAATGAAAAACTGTTTTTT.

The CDR3 region is CASTSWSTSGSPYNEQFF. In DNA form, the CDR3 reads TGTGCCAGTACCTCCTGGTCCACTAGCGGGAGCCCCTACAATGAGCAGTTCTTC. The rearrangement uses TRBV19 and TRBJ2-1, with 11 bases aligning to TRBD2. J lost 2 bases, V lost 7 bases, and 13 bases had no gene match. Germline values: CDR1 LNHDA, CDR2 SQIVND (reference sequence). This CDR3 region has 18 residues.